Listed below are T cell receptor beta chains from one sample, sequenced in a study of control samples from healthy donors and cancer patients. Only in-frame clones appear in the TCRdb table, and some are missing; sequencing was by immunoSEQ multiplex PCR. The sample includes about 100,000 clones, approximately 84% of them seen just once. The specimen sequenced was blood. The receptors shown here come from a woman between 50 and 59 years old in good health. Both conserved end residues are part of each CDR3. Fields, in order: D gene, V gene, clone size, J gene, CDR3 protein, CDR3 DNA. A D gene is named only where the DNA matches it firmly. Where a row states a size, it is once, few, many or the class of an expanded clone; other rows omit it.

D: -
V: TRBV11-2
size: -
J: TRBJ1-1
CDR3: CASGSRLNTEAFF
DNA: TGTGCCAGCGGATCTCGGCTGAACACTGAAGCTTTCTTT

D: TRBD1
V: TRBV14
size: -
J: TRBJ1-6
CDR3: CASSGQGFSPLHF
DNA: TGTGCCAGCAGCGGACAGGGGTTTTCACCCCTCCACTTT

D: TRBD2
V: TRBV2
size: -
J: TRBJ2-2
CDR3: CASSDWTSGSTGELFF
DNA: TGTGCCAGCAGTGACTGGACTAGCGGGAGCACCGGGGAGCTGTTTTTT

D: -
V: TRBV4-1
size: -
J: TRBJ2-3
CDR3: CASSQDRTTDTQYF
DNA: TGCGCCAGCAGCCAAGACCGGACTACAGATACGCAGTATTTT

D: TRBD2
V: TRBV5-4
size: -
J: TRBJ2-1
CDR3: CASSLGLAANNEQFF
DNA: TGTGCCAGCAGCTTGGGCCTAGCGGCCAACAATGAGCAGTTCTTC

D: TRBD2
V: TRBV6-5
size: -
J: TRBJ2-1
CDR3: CASTFSLAGGDEQFF
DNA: TGTGCCAGCACTTTTTCACTAGCGGGGGGGGATGAGCAGTTCTTC

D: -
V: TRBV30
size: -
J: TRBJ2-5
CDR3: CAWSGSGGQETQYF
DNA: TGTGCCTGGAGTGGGAGCGGAGGACAAGAGACCCAGTACTTC

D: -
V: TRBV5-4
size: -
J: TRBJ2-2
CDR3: CASSPDITGELFF
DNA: TGTGCCAGCAGCCCGGATATCACCGGGGAGCTGTTTTTT

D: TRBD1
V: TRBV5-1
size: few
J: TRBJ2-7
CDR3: CASSGQGNSYEQYF
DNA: TGCGCCAGCAGCGGACAGGGGAACTCCTACGAGCAGTACTTC

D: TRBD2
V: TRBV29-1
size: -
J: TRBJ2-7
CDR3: CSAHYLGGGEQYF
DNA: TGCAGCGCCCACTACCTCGGGGGAGGGGAGCAGTACTTC

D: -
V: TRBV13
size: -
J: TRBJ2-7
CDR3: CASRNRGGSYEQYF
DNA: TGTGCCAGCAGGAACAGGGGGGGGTCCTACGAGCAGTACTTC

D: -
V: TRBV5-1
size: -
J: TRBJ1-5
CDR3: CASSQDVGGNQPQHF
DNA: TGCGCCAGCAGCCAAGATGTGGGAGGCAATCAGCCCCAGCATTTT

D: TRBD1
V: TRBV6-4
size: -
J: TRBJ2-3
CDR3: CASSEGQEITDTQYF
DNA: TGTGCCAGCAGTGAGGGACAGGAAATCACAGATACGCAGTATTTT

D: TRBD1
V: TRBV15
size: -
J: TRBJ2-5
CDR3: CATSRWRQGARETQYF
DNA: TGTGCCACCAGCAGATGGAGACAGGGGGCTAGGGAGACCCAGTACTTC

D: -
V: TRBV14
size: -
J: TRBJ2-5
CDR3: CASSQDPLVYESSPFGDQYF
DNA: TGTGCCAGCAGCCAAGACCCACTGGTTTACGAGTCTTCCCCTTTTGGTGACCAGTACTTC

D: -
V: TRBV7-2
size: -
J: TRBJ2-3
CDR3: CASTNGGAPDTQYF
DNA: TGTGCCAGCACGAATGGGGGGGCGCCAGATACGCAGTATTTT

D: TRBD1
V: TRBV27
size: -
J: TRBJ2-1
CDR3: CASRYRGVGSYNEQFF
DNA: TGTGCCAGCAGGTACAGGGGTGTCGGGTCCTACAATGAGCAGTTCTTC

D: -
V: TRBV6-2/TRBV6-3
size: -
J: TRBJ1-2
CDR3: CASSYGRFGFGYTF
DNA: TGTGCCAGCAGTTACGGTCGATTTGGGTTCGGCTACACCTTC

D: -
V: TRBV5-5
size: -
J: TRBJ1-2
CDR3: CASSFRVDYGYTF
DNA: TGTGCCAGCAGCTTTAGAGTGGACTATGGCTACACCTTC

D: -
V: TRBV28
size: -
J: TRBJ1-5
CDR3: CASSQDSQPQHF
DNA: TGTGCCAGCAGTCAGGACAGCCAGCCCCAGCATTTT

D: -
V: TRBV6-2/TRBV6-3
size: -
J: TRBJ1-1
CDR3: CASSYMRVAFF
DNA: TGTGCCAGCAGTTATATGAGGGTGGCTTTCTTT